This T cell receptor beta chain was sequenced during a study of T cells after posttransplantation cyclophosphamide. Overall study results and limits: Recipient CMV seropositivity and CMV reactivation strongly tracked TRB clonality. Donor CD8+ memory clones often dominated recipient blood repertoires at later times.

Worth noting for this clone: The target antigen is unknown.

The CDR3 runs 12 residues. Trimming took 2 bases from V and 5 from J, leaving 6 bases between them. Germline lookup yields CDR1 MNHNS and CDR2 SASEGT. Cells defined as naive were viable CD3+CD4+ or CD3+CD8+ and CCR7+CD45RA+CD45RO-CD95-CD27+CD28+. The related graft donor's blood sample was taken on the day of bone marrow donation. Using immunoSEQ multiplex PCR, the repertoire was profiled, and TCRdb retains in-frame clones only, with some absent. The table has tens of thousands of clones, nearly 99% seen once; the top ten hold around 0.15%. The sequenced sample was naive CD4+ T cells sorted from PBMCs. The TCR comes from a man aged 35 to 55 in good health, CMV-negative, and a related stem cell transplant donor. The rearrangement joins TRBV6-1 to TRBJ2-5, with no clear D. Here the CDR3 DNA reads TGTGCCAGCAGTGAAATCGTTGAGACCCAGTACTTC. This translates into CASSEIVETQYF.